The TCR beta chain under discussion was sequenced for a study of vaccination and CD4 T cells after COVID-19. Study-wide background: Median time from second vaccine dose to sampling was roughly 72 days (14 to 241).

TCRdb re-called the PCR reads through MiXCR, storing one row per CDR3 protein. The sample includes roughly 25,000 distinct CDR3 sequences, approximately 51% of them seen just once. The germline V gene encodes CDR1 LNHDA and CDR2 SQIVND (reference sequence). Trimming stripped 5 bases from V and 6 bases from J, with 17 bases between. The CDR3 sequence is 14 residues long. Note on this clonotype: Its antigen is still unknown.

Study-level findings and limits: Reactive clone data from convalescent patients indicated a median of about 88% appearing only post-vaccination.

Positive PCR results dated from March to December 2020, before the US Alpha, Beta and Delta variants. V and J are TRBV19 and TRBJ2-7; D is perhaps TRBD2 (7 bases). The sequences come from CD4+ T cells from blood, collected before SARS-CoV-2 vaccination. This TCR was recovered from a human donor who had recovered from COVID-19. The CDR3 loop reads CASSAATGGGEQYF. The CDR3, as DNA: TGTGCCAGTAGTGCCGCAACGGGGGGCGGCGAGCAGTACTTC.